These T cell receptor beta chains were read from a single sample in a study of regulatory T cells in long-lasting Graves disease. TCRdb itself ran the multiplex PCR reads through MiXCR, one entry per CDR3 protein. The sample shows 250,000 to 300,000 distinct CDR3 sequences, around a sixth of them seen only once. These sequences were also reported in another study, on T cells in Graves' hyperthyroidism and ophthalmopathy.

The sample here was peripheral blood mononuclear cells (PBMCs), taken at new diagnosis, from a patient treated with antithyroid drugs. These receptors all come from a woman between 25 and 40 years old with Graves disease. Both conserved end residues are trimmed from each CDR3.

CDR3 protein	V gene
ATSEGGGTEAF	TRBV24-1
ASSQVGIRSNEKLF	TRBV4-2
ASSQVGDYGYT	TRBV4-1
ASRVFRAPSYEQY	TRBV2
ASSPPGFYSPLH	TRBV18
ASSLVGQGGYT	TRBV5-1
ASSEGQGSQPQH	TRBV6-1
ASSLVGGGLGYT	TRBV5-6
ASSPARDRGDTQY	TRBV12-3/TRBV12-4
ATSRDWGKEQF	TRBV15
SATSLAGGITDTQY	TRBV20-1
ASCHRVYFNTEAF	TRBV19
ASSLGTGARGYT	TRBV7-8
ATSRDQGNTEAF	TRBV15
ASSLPSGTRNEQF	TRBV6-1
SASGTADQPQH	TRBV29-1
SARSSGALGTQY	TRBV20-1
ASAAGPYEQY	TRBV11-1
ASSFTGATYEQY	TRBV28
ASSYADRGRAF	TRBV6-6
ASSQVGGNQPQH	TRBV14
SALVGGFSNQPQH	TRBV20-1
ASRVPDRGRFSGANVLT	TRBV6-1
ASSQDGAAKYEQY	TRBV14
ASSPPVNTGELF	TRBV6-2/TRBV6-3
ASSPPGSMRGTGELF	TRBV18
ASSLRWDRNQPQH	TRBV4-1
ASSLGWAGGPSNQPQH	TRBV5-1
ASRPRQNSNQPQH	TRBV6-1
ASTQGSSYEQY	TRBV12-3/TRBV12-4
SARDIDLNTEAF	TRBV20-1
ASSQGEKLF	TRBV4-1
ASRRQGGTDTQY	TRBV2
SARWRGGVDTEAF	TRBV20-1
ASSLGGGGADNEQF	TRBV7-2
ASSLESEGGTQY	TRBV7-9
ASSLLERGAQH	TRBV18
ASSLTREGDTQY	TRBV7-9
SARDSPGGITGELF	TRBV20-1
ASSSSQGASGYT	TRBV11-2
SARGAGGPGTQY	TRBV20-1
ASTQGGYEQY	TRBV13
ASSLTGASYNEQF	TRBV28
ASSLNQGTNTEAF	TRBV6-1
ASSSSGTGKYEQY	TRBV14
ASSFDRGTGELF	TRBV7-2
ASSPLRLGTDTQY	TRBV7-8
ASSLMGLAGNEQF	TRBV4-1
ASTRSLNRDQPQH	TRBV19
ASSPRTGGAEKQY	TRBV12-3/TRBV12-4
ASSEGYSYNEQF	TRBV19
ASSLRWNTGELF	TRBV5-1
ASSWGRSSGNTIY	TRBV7-9
ASRGSGGKTEAF	TRBV6-1
AGGPGISGQPQH	TRBV11-2
ASSDGQGAGNTIY	TRBV18
ASSPTSGVRGEQF	TRBV11-3
ATKGQGDEGYT	TRBV24-1
ASGGFSPLH	TRBV12-3/TRBV12-4
STERTDGDYGYT	TRBV20-1